These 32 T cell receptor beta chains came from one sample sequenced in a study of cytotoxic CD8 clonotypes in ibrutinib-treated CLL. The assay was immunoSEQ multiplex PCR, and TCRdb's table has in-frame clones only and misses some. Of roughly 200,000 clones in the sample, just over 70% were seen once. The material was PBMCs, obtained after 12 months of ibrutinib treatment. The receptors shown here come from a human donor with chronic lymphocytic leukemia.

J is TRBJ2-2 and V is TRBV9; a possible D gene is TRBD2 (5 bases). Per germline, CDR1 SGDLS and CDR2 YYNGEE. The CDR3 consists of 14 residues. The V end was cut by 0 bases, the J end by 6 bases, with 9 bases between. The CDR3 DNA reads TGTGCCAGCAGCGTAGAGGTGGGAGCCGGGGAGCTGTTTTTT. It yields the protein CASSVEVGAGELFF.

The chain links TRBV6-1 to TRBJ1-1, with no clear D. Trimming removed 2 bases at V and 3 bases at J, with 10 bases between. There are 14 residues in the CDR3. CDR1 is MNHNS and CDR2 is SASEGT in the germline V gene. The CDR3 DNA reads as TGTGCCAGCAGTGAACGGTCAGGTCACACTGAAGCTTTCTTT. It codes for CASSERSGHTEAFF.

V and J are TRBV19 and TRBJ2-6, with unresolved D. Germline values: CDR1 LNHDA, CDR2 SQIVND (reference sequence). Trimming left V 3 bases short and J 1 base short, with 10 bases between. The length of the CDR3 is 16 residues. This chain's CDR3 is CASSISLGSGANVLTF. In nucleotides, the CDR3 is TGTGCCAGTAGTATCTCCCTAGGGTCTGGGGCCAACGTCCTGACTTTC.

V and J are TRBV5-5 and TRBJ2-5, with TRBD2 identical over 13 bases. Germline lookup yields CDR1 SGHKS and CDR2 YYEKEE (reference sequence). The CDR3 runs 16 residues. V gave up 3 bases and J gave up 4 bases; unmatched junction bases: 6. The CDR3 bases are TGTGCCAGCAGCTGGACTAGCGGGGGTGGCCGAGAGACCCAGTACTTC. This gives the protein CASSWTSGGGRETQYF.

The chain couples TRBV19 to TRBJ1-6; D is undetermined. The CDR3 spans 16 residues. V was pared by 7 bases and J by 3 bases, with 16 bases between. Germline V lookup: CDR1 LNHDA, CDR2 SQIVND (reference sequence). The chain's CDR3 is CASKGAPASYNSPLHF. CDR3 sequence (DNA): TGTGCCAGTAAAGGTGCACCGGCTAGCTATAATTCACCCCTCCACTTT.

This chain connects TRBV7-2 to TRBJ2-5; 8 nucleotides line up with TRBD2. V dropped 3 bases and J dropped 2; count of bases not matched to a gene: 14. This CDR3 has 18 residues. Germline V lookup: CDR1 SGHTA, CDR2 FQGNSA. CDR3 residues: CASSLGIAGSLGQETQYF. CDR3 nucleotide sequence: TGTGCCAGCAGCTTGGGAATAGCGGGAAGTTTAGGACAAGAGACCCAGTACTTC. Looking up the rest from reference TRBV7-2 and TRBJ2-5 gives the full variable domain: GAGVSQSPSNKVTEKGKDVELRCDPISGHTALYWYRQSLGQGLEFLIYFQGNSAPDKSGLPSDRFSAERTGGSVSTLTIQRTQQEDSAVYLCASSLGIAGSLGQETQYFGPGTRLLVL.

This clone was observed a few times. The CDR3 sequence: CASSESDPYEQYF. DNA for the CDR3: TGCGCCAGCAGTGAGTCCGATCCGTACGAGCAGTACTTC. This sequence joins TRBV10-2 and TRBJ2-7; D call uncertain. The CDR3 totals 13 residues. Germline lookup yields CDR1 WSHSY and CDR2 SAAADI. Trimming took off 0 bases at V and 4 bases at J, with 7 bases between the two ends.

A few counts support this clone. The rearrangement joins TRBV9 to TRBJ2-1, with 12 bases matching TRBD2. Germline V gene data show CDR1 as SGDLS and CDR2 as YYNGEE. This CDR3 has 14 amino acids. V dropped 5 bases and J dropped 5; count of bases not matched to a gene: 2. CDR3 region: CASSRTSGNNEQFF. The CDR3 nucleotides are TGTGCCAGCAGTAGGACTAGCGGGAACAATGAGCAGTTCTTC.

This clone was observed a handful of times. Other DNA sequences in the sample encode the same CDR3. The chain carries TRBV28 and TRBJ2-7; TRBD1 matches at 10 bases. Per germline, CDR1 MDHEN and CDR2 SYDVKM. The CDR3 is 14 amino acids. V shed 5 bases and J 1 base; nucleotides not matched to a gene: 2. CDR3 nucleotide sequence: TGTGCCAGCAGTCCGGGACAGGGGTCCTACGAGCAGTACTTC. Translated, it gives CASSPGQGSYEQYF.

The chain has TRBV6-1 and TRBJ1-2, with D perhaps matching TRBD1 (5 bases). This CDR3 is built from 15 residues. Germline V gene data show CDR1 as MNHNS and CDR2 as SASEGT. The V end lost 4 bases, the J end lost 5 bases, and 17 bases lay between the germline ends. The CDR3 DNA is TGTGCCAGCAGTGTTCATGGGCAGGACACTTATGGCTACACCTTC. This sequence encodes CASSVHGQDTYGYTF.

This clone appeared many times. The chain couples TRBV7-2 to TRBJ1-4; maybe TRBD1 (5 bases). This CDR3 has 15 residues. V lost 4 bases, J lost 4 bases, and 13 bases lay in between. Looked up from germline, CDR1 is SGHTA and CDR2 is FQGNSA. The DNA of the CDR3 is TGTGCCAGCAGCTCTAGGGGTCCTGGTAATGAAAAACTGTTTTTT. Translated, it gives CASSSRGPGNEKLFF.

The V and J genes are TRBV7-9 and TRBJ2-2; D is perhaps TRBD1 (6 bases). The ends were cut back, 9 bases at V and 2 bases at J, with 13 bases in the middle. This CDR3 has 14 residues. Germline CDR1 reads SEHNR; CDR2 reads FQNEAQ (reference sequence). This chain's CDR3 is CASIRTDNTGELFF. CDR3 DNA: TGTGCCAGTATTAGGACAGATAACACCGGGGAGCTGTTTTTT.

The chain links TRBV7-3 to TRBJ2-2; unclear D gene. The CDR3 sequence is 12 residues long. Germline V lookup: CDR1 SGHTA, CDR2 FQGTGA. V was pared by 8 bases and J by 5 bases, with 9 bases between. The CDR3 is CASGEPTGELFF. In DNA form, the CDR3 reads TGTGCCAGCGGGGAACCGACCGGGGAGCTGTTTTTT.

The chain links TRBV9 to TRBJ1-2; D unresolved. V shed 0 bases and J shed 3 bases, with 6 bases lying between them. The CDR3 sequence is 13 residues long. Germline V gene sequence: CDR1 SGDLS, CDR2 YYNGEE. CDR3 sequence: CASSVDGDYGYTF. CDR3 sequence (DNA): TGTGCCAGCAGCGTAGACGGAGACTATGGCTACACCTTC.

This clone was detected once. The V and J genes are TRBV30 and TRBJ2-5; no clear D gene. The length of the CDR3 is 13 residues. Germline V gives CDR1 GTSNPN, CDR2 SVGIG (reference sequence). The germline V and J ends were trimmed by 2 bases and 2 bases, with 9 bases remaining between them. CDR3: CAWSLGYQETQYF. The CDR3 DNA sequence: TGTGCCTGGAGTTTGGGGTATCAAGAGACCCAGTACTTC. Using reference TRBV30 and TRBJ2-5 for the parts outside the CDR3, the full variable domain is SQTIHQWPATLVQPVGSPLSLECTVEGTSNPNLYWYRQAAGRGLQLLFYSVGIGQISSEVPQNLSASRPQDRQFILSSKKLLLSDSGFYLCAWSLGYQETQYFGPGTRLLVL.

This clone appeared many times. This sequence joins TRBV7-9 and TRBJ1-1; a possible D gene is TRBD1 (5 bases). Trimming cost V 5 bases and J 1 base, with 14 bases left between them. This CDR3 spans 15 amino acids. CDR1 and CDR2 (germline): SEHNR, FQNEAQ (reference sequence). The CDR3 here is CASSTGRWGNTEAFF. The CDR3 DNA reads as TGTGCCAGCAGCACGGGACGGTGGGGGAACACTGAAGCTTTCTTT.

This clone was seen once. The chain couples TRBV7-2 to TRBJ2-1; TRBD2 matches 7 bases. The CDR3 runs to 16 residues. From germline, CDR1 is SGHTA and CDR2 FQGNSA. Trimming cost V 3 bases and J 6 bases; bases outside gene matches: 11. The CDR3: CASSFDGAGAANEQFF. CDR3 nucleotides: TGTGCCAGCAGCTTCGACGGCGCGGGAGCGGCCAATGAGCAGTTCTTC.

In its sample, this clone was seen a few times. The chain uses TRBV18 and TRBJ1-5; possible D gene TRBD1, 6 bases. The V and J ends lost 4 bases and 4 bases respectively, with 14 bases between them. The CDR3 sequence is 15 residues long. The V gene's germline CDR1 is KGHSH and CDR2 LQKENI. CDR3 coding DNA: TGTGCCAGCTCACGCACAGGGTCGGGGAATCAGCCCCAGCATTTT. It encodes CASSRTGSGNQPQHF.

This clone was found once. The chain carries TRBV19 and TRBJ2-3, with D possibly matching TRBD2 (5 bases). Trimming removed 7 bases at V and 3 bases at J, with 14 bases between. The CDR3 totals 14 residues. Germline assignment: CDR1 LNHDA and CDR2 SQIVND (reference sequence). The CDR3 sequence: CASKDRRGTDTQYF. The CDR3 bases are TGTGCCAGTAAGGATCGTCGGGGAACAGATACGCAGTATTTT.

The chain joins TRBV30 to TRBJ1-1; TRBD1 is a possible D gene (5 bases). Germline V gene data show CDR1 as GTSNPN and CDR2 as SVGIG (reference sequence). The CDR3 loop spans 15 amino acids. V was pared by 0 bases and J by 1 base, with 12 bases between. The CDR3 sequence: CAWSVHWGSNTEAFF. The CDR3 region has the DNA TGTGCCTGGAGTGTACATTGGGGGTCGAACACTGAAGCTTTCTTT.

This clone was recorded a few times. V and J are TRBV7-2 and TRBJ2-1; D gene ambiguous. The CDR3 has 13 residues. Germline V CDR1 and CDR2: SGHTA, FQGNSA. Trimming left V 3 bases short and J 8 bases short, with 11 bases between. CDR3 in amino acids: CASSFYSRYEQFF. CDR3 DNA: TGTGCCAGCAGCTTTTACTCCAGATATGAGCAGTTCTTC. Using reference TRBV7-2 and TRBJ2-1 for the parts outside the CDR3, the full variable domain is GAGVSQSPSNKVTEKGKDVELRCDPISGHTALYWYRQSLGQGLEFLIYFQGNSAPDKSGLPSDRFSAERTGGSVSTLTIQRTQQEDSAVYLCASSFYSRYEQFFGPGTRLTVL.

The V call is TRBV7-2, the J call TRBJ1-2; D not resolved. The CDR3 runs to 14 residues. CDR1 and CDR2 from the germline V gene are SGHTA and FQGNSA. V was pared by 5 bases and J by 3 bases, with 13 bases between. This CDR3 reads CASSISRADYGYTF. CDR3 sequence (DNA): TGTGCCAGCAGCATTAGTCGGGCAGACTATGGCTACACCTTC.

The J gene is TRBJ1-4, the V gene TRBV5-8, with 8 bases lining up with TRBD1. V lost 4 bases, J lost 1 base, and 9 bases stayed unmatched. This CDR3 contains 17 residues. Germline V gene data show CDR1 as SGHTS and CDR2 as YDEGEE. CDR3 DNA: TGTGCCAGCAGCCTAGGACAGGGCGAGATAACTAATGAAAAACTGTTTTTT. Protein: CASSLGQGEITNEKLFF.

J is TRBJ1-1 and V is TRBV30; D is unclear. CDR3 size: 14 residues. Germline CDR1 GTSNPN, CDR2 SVGIG (reference sequence). The ends were cut back, 3 bases at V and 6 bases at J, with 17 bases in the middle. CDR3 DNA: TGTGCCTGGAGACGAGCAGAGACGACGTCTGAAGCTTTCTTT. Translation gives CAWRRAETTSEAFF.

V and J are TRBV10-3 and TRBJ1-3; no definite D call. The CDR3 sequence is 15 residues long. In germline, CDR1 is ENHRY, CDR2 SYGVKD. V was cut by 10 bases and J by 3 bases, with 19 bases left in between. The CDR3 is CASLDGATGGNTIYF. The DNA of the CDR3 is TGTGCCAGCTTGGACGGAGCGACTGGTGGAAACACCATATATTTT.

The rearrangement uses TRBV18 and TRBJ2-1; the D call may be TRBD1 or TRBD2 (6 bases each). This CDR3 contains 15 residues. CDR1 is KGHSH and CDR2 is LQKENI in the germline V gene. The V end lost 4 bases, the J end lost 7 bases, and 17 bases lay between the germline ends. The CDR3 is CASSRSGGGLNEQFF. As DNA, the CDR3 is TGTGCCAGCTCACGATCCGGGGGCGGTTTAAATGAGCAGTTCTTC.

V usage is TRBV9 and J usage is TRBJ2-1, with 9 bases lining up with TRBD2. This CDR3 region has 18 residues. Germline CDR1 SGDLS, CDR2 YYNGEE. Trimming cost V 0 bases and J 9 bases; bases outside gene matches: 16. The CDR3, as DNA: TGTGCCAGCAGCGTAGCTGTGACTAGCGGCTCGGATTTTCTTGAGCAGTTCTTC. As protein: CASSVAVTSGSDFLEQFF. The whole variable domain, remainder taken from reference TRBV9 and TRBJ2-1, is DSGVTQTPKHLITATGQRVTLRCSPRSGDLSVYWYQQSLDQGLQFLIQYYNGEERAKGNILERFSAQQFPDLHSELNLSSLELGDSALYFCASSVAVTSGSDFLEQFFGPGTRLTVL.

This clone was counted a single time. The DNA of the CDR3 is TGTGCCTGGAGTACGGCAGCTGGAAACACCATATATTTT. This encodes CAWSTAAGNTIYF. The chain combines TRBV30 with TRBJ1-3; no reliable D call. The CDR3 spans 13 residues. Germline CDR1 is GTSNPN and CDR2 is SVGIG (reference sequence). V was clipped by 2 bases and J by 2 bases, with 7 bases between them.

The chain links TRBV9 to TRBJ2-3; D unclear. The ends were cut back, 3 bases at V and 2 bases at J, with 16 bases in the middle. CDR1 and CDR2 from the germline V gene are SGDLS and YYNGEE. CDR3 size: 16 residues. The CDR3 reads CASSASRIRNTDTQYF. The CDR3 DNA reads as TGTGCCAGCAGCGCTTCCCGTATCAGAAACACAGATACGCAGTATTTT.

This chain uses TRBV14 with TRBJ1-4; TRBD1 might be the D (5 bases). From germline, CDR1 is SGHDN and CDR2 FVKESK. The V gene lost 4 bases and the J gene lost 0 bases, with 15 bases spanning the gap. CDR3 size: 17 residues. CDR3 coding DNA: TGTGCCAGCAGCCCAACCCGGGGCACCTCAACTAATGAAAAACTGTTTTTT. Its protein is CASSPTRGTSTNEKLFF.

This chain joins TRBV9 and TRBJ2-1; weak D call: TRBD2 (6 bases). The CDR3 is made up of 11 amino acids. Trimming left V 3 bases short and J 13 bases short, with 11 bases between. Germline CDR1 and CDR2: SGDLS and YYNGEE. This CDR3 is CASSAGTSQFF. In DNA, the CDR3 is TGTGCCAGCAGCGCCGGGACTTCACAGTTCTTC.

This chain connects TRBV19 to TRBJ2-7; TRBD2 is a possible D gene (5 bases). The CDR3 has 15 amino acids. Trimming pared 1 base from V and 4 bases from J, leaving 14 bases between. Germline CDR1 reads LNHDA; CDR2 reads SQIVND (reference sequence). The CDR3 sequence: CASSIVMSGSYEQYF. DNA of the CDR3: TGTGCCAGTAGTATAGTCATGAGCGGATCATACGAGCAGTACTTC.